Following are 15 T cell receptor beta chains from one sample sequenced in a study of blood T cells in healthy people across ages. Then a second PCR, running about 6 to 12 cycles, was carried out with a sample-barcoded 5' primer and a J-beta primer mix. TCRdb processed the 5' RACE reads anew with MiXCR; each CDR3 protein has one entry. The repertoire holds fewer than 600,000 distinct CDR3 sequences, with over 25% as singletons. These data are also associated with another study on T cells of mothers and their children.

The sample comprised blood. These receptors were collected from a boy younger than 10 in good health.

The genes are TRBV10-2 and TRBJ2-2, with D possibly matching TRBD2 (7 bases). V gave up 4 bases and J gave up 4 bases, with 13 bases separating them. CDR3 size: 15 residues. The germline CDR1 and CDR2 sequences are WSHSY and SAAADI. CDR3 coding DNA: TGCGCCAGCAGTGTCCCAGGGGAGGGCACCGGGGAGCTGTTTTTT. Amino acids: CASSVPGEGTGELFF.

A few counts support this clonotype. The gene calls are TRBV29-1 and TRBJ2-4; D is unresolved. Germline lookup yields CDR1 SQVTM and CDR2 ANQGSEA. The CDR3 has 15 amino acids. Trimming took off 2 bases at V and 0 bases at J, with 11 bases between the two ends. The CDR3 loop is CSVELLSVAKNIQYF. The CDR3 nucleotides are TGCAGCGTTGAACTTCTCTCCGTAGCCAAAAACATTCAGTACTTC.

The sample holds a few counts of this clonotype. This rearrangement joins TRBV7-6 to TRBJ2-1; possible D gene TRBD1, 5 bases. The CDR3 contains 15 residues. Germline lookup yields CDR1 SGHVS and CDR2 FNYEAQ. V was pared by 6 bases and J by 0 bases, with 12 bases between. The CDR3 coding sequence is TGTGCCAGCAGGATCAGGGAAAACTCCTACAATGAGCAGTTCTTC. Amino acids: CASRIRENSYNEQFF.

The V gene is TRBV5-1, the J gene TRBJ2-1; no clear D gene. This CDR3 spans 17 amino acids. Trimming stripped 5 bases from V and 0 bases from J, with 18 bases between. Germline V CDR1 and CDR2: SGHRS, YFSETQ. The CDR3 is CASRIKHFLYSYNEQFF. The CDR3 DNA reads as TGCGCCAGCAGAATAAAACACTTTCTCTACTCCTACAATGAGCAGTTCTTC.

V usage is TRBV27 and J usage is TRBJ2-5, with 13 bases aligning to TRBD2. The CDR3 runs 23 residues. J was trimmed by 4 bases and V by 2 bases; bases with no gene match: 25. CDR1 is MNHEY and CDR2 is SMNVEV in the germline V gene (reference sequence). The CDR3 loop is CASSLIPTSGRIREQGAGETQYF. CDR3 DNA sequence: TGTGCCAGCAGTTTAATCCCGACTAGCGGGAGGATTAGAGAGCAGGGCGCAGGAGAGACCCAGTACTTC.

This clonotype appeared once. The genes are TRBV7-9 and TRBJ2-1; unclear D gene. In germline, CDR1 is SEHNR, CDR2 FQNEAQ (reference sequence). The CDR3 length is 14 residues. Trimming shortened V by 7 bases and J by 8 bases, and 18 bases separated the two germline ends. The CDR3 here is CASTAVRSLDEQFF. Written as DNA, the CDR3 is TGTGCCAGCACCGCCGTGAGGAGCCTCGATGAGCAGTTCTTC.

The chain joins TRBV10-3 to TRBJ2-2, with a weak D call TRBD2 (6 bases). There are 14 residues in the CDR3. The germline gives CDR1 ENHRY, CDR2 SYGVKD. V lost 6 bases to trimming and J lost 0 bases, with 8 bases between them. CDR3 sequence (DNA): TGTGCCATCAGCCTAGCGTCGAACACCGGGGAGCTGTTTTTT. It is translated as CAISLASNTGELFF.

This clonotype was seen only a few times. The chain employs TRBV5-1 and TRBJ2-1, with 11 nucleotides matching TRBD2. J lost 13 bases, V lost 7 bases, and 34 bases had no gene match. The CDR3 runs 21 residues. The germline V gene encodes CDR1 SGHRS and CDR2 YFSETQ. The CDR3 here is CASSLAGVDICNYYNERGQFF. CDR3 nucleotide sequence: TGCGCCAGCTCACTAGCGGGAGTTGATATCTGCAACTACTACAATGAGCGCGGACAGTTCTTC. The variable domain in full, completed from reference TRBV5-1 and TRBJ2-1, reads KAGVTQTPRYLIKTRGQQVTLSCSPISGHRSVSWYQQTPGQGLQFLFEYFSETQRNKGNFPGRFSGRQFSNSRSEMNVSTLELGDSALYLCASSLAGVDICNYYNERGQFFGPGTRLTVL.

This clonotype appeared a few times. The rearrangement uses TRBV10-3 and TRBJ2-5; no reliable D call. The V end lost 2 bases, the J end lost 12 bases, and 22 bases lay between the germline ends. The CDR3 length is 15 residues. Per germline, CDR1 ENHRY and CDR2 SYGVKD. In DNA, the CDR3 is TGTGCCATCAGTGAGAATGAGAGAACATCCTTAGGGAAGTACTTC. This codes for CAISENERTSLGKYF.

The chain recombines TRBV9 with TRBJ2-2; tentatively, D is TRBD1 or TRBD2 (5 bases each). The CDR3 totals 16 residues. In germline, CDR1 is SGDLS, CDR2 YYNGEE. V shed 0 bases and J shed 6 bases, with 15 bases lying between them. This CDR3 is CASSVAGSGHAGELFF. In DNA, the CDR3 is TGTGCCAGCAGCGTAGCTGGGAGCGGACACGCCGGGGAGCTGTTTTTT.

This clonotype was observed a few times. The J gene is TRBJ2-5, the V gene TRBV29-1; D not certain. The CDR3 totals 14 residues. The germline CDR1 and CDR2 sequences are SQVTM and ANQGSEA. V gave up 6 bases and J gave up 5 bases, with 19 bases separating them. In nucleotides, the CDR3 is TGCAGCGTCGGACGGGTCCTTACGGCGGAGACCCAGTACTTC. As protein: CSVGRVLTAETQYF.

V usage is TRBV21-1 and J usage is TRBJ2-3; the D call TRBD2 from the table was never checked on the DNA. TRBV21-1 counts as a pseudogene. This CDR3 spans 17 amino acids. This chain's CDR3 is CASSKWPSGRCTDTQYF. In nucleotides, the CDR3 is TGTGCCAGCAGCAAATGGCCTAGCGGGAGGTGCACAGACACGCAGTATTTT.

This clonotype occurred a few times. V usage is TRBV10-3 and J usage is TRBJ2-7, with 11 bases identical to TRBD1. Near its end, the DNA agrees better with TRBJ2-1, so the J call may be wrong. Germline loops: CDR1 ENHRY, CDR2 SYGVKD. This CDR3 contains 15 residues. CDR3: CAIRPSGQGVDEQFF. The CDR3 nucleotides are TGTGCCATCAGACCGTCGGGACAGGGGGTCGATGAGCAGTTCTTC.

The CDR3 DNA reads TGTGCCAGCAGCCAAGAACCTAACAATGAGCAGTTCTTC. Its protein is CASSQEPNNEQFF. V is TRBV3-1 and J is TRBJ2-1, with D uncertain. V lost 0 bases and J 5 bases, leaving 5 bases between the germline ends. The V gene's germline CDR1 is LGHDT and CDR2 YNNKEL (reference sequence). The CDR3 has 13 residues.

The gene calls are TRBV7-8 and TRBJ1-4, with 7 bases that match TRBD1. There are 14 residues in the CDR3. CDR1 SGHVS and CDR2 FQNEAQ come from the germline V gene. The V and J ends lost 4 bases and 4 bases, in that order; junction bases with no gene match: 3. The chain's CDR3 is CASSWGQNNEKLFF. In DNA, the CDR3 is TGTGCCAGCAGCTGGGGACAGAATAATGAAAAACTGTTTTTT.